The T cell receptor beta chain under discussion was sequenced for a study of blood T cell repertoires in COVID-19. Generated by immunoSEQ multiplex PCR, the TCRdb table keeps only in-frame clones and is missing some. This table holds about 230,000 clones, around 85% found once. V was clipped by 0 bases and J by 5 bases, with 10 bases between them. Per germline, CDR1 LNHNV and CDR2 YYDKDF (reference sequence). This CDR3 has 15 residues. The sample comprised peripheral blood. J is TRBJ2-2 and V is TRBV15; TRBD2 might be the D (7 bases). The clonotype originates from a woman aged 80 or older with acute or convalescent COVID-19. The CDR3 sequence is CATSRDGGPTGELFF. The CDR3 coding sequence is TGTGCCACCAGCAGAGACGGGGGGCCGACCGGGGAGCTGTTTTTT.